The source of this TCR beta chain is a study of blood T cell repertoires in COVID-19. Whole-study context: Specimens from acute and convalescent COVID-19 originated in the United States, Italy and Spain. Sample material is recorded as cDNA or gDNA derived from T cells, B-cell-depleted T cells, or PBMCs.

Libraries were prepared by immunoSEQ multiplex PCR; TCRdb keeps only in-frame clonotypes and omits some of them. The sample consists of around 290,000 clones, 80% to 95% of them appearing once. The germline gives CDR1 MNHEY, CDR2 SVGAGI. The CDR3 runs 14 residues. Trimming removed 8 bases at V and 6 bases at J, with 20 bases between. Patients of the Seattle cohort, enrolled during active infection, were followed longitudinally. The sequencing sample was made of peripheral blood. The V gene is TRBV6-5, the J gene TRBJ2-7; tentatively, D is TRBD2 (5 bases). The TCR sequence derives from a woman in her 30s with COVID-19, enrolled during active disease. The CDR3 here is CASQRILASPEQYF. CDR3 bases: TGTGCCAGCCAACGCATTCTAGCATCCCCCGAGCAGTACTTC.